This T cell receptor beta chain comes out of a study of identical twins' blood T cells. Germline CDR1 and CDR2: DFQATT and SNEGSKA (reference sequence). This CDR3 region has 11 residues. V was shortened by 3 bases and J by 4 bases, with 6 bases between the two germline ends. TCRdb reprocessed the 5' RACE reads with MiXCR, giving one entry per CDR3 protein. Here the sample spans around 380,000 distinct CDR3 sequences, about 28% being singletons. Material for sequencing was PBMCs. The receptor's source is a woman aged 18 to 55 in good health. The rearrangement uses TRBV20-1 and TRBJ1-1; possibly TRBD1 for D (6 bases). CDR3 protein: CSARGATEAFF. CDR3 coding DNA: TGCAGTGCTAGGGGGGCCACTGAAGCTTTCTTT.